The 23 T cell receptor beta chains below come from one sample, sequenced in a study of shared clonotypes between healthy human individuals. Data came from immunoSEQ multiplex PCR; TCRdb stores just in-frame clones and leaves some out. Here the sample spans 1.5 million to 2.5 million clones, about 95% being singletons. Positively selected for CCR7, the CD45RO-negative cells used as naive CD8 cells excluded terminally differentiated effector memory CD45RA+ cells. The sequenced material came from naive CD8+ T cells sorted from blood. The receptors were gathered from a man aged 18 to 29 in good health.

This sequence joins TRBV27 and TRBJ2-7; TRBD1 matches at 10 bases. The ends lost 0 bases at V and 6 bases at J; junction bases unmatched: 5. Looked up from germline, CDR1 is MNHEY and CDR2 is SMNVEV (reference sequence). The CDR3 is 15 amino acids. The DNA of the CDR3 is TGTGCCAGCAGTTTATCGATGGGACAGGGGTCCGAGCAGTACTTC. Protein product: CASSLSMGQGSEQYF.

V and J are TRBV28 and TRBJ1-5; tentatively, D is TRBD1 (6 bases). The CDR3 contains 17 residues. The germline gives CDR1 MDHEN, CDR2 SYDVKM. V lost 4 bases, J lost 5 bases, and 21 bases lay in between. CDR3 DNA sequence: TGTGCCAGCAGTTCCTATCGACAGGAGAGAAATGATCAGCCCCAGCATTTT. Translation gives CASSSYRQERNDQPQHF. The full variable domain, with the rest looked up from reference TRBV28 and TRBJ1-5, is DVKVTQSSRYLVKRTGEKVFLECVQDMDHENMFWYRQDPGLGLRLIYFSYDVKMKEKGDIPEGYSVSREKKERFSLILESASTNQTSMYLCASSSYRQERNDQPQHFGDGTRLSIL.

J is TRBJ2-7 and V is TRBV29-1; D remains unclear. This CDR3 is built from 12 residues. The germline V and J ends were trimmed by 0 bases and 7 bases, with 10 bases remaining between them. CDR1 is SQVTM, CDR2 ANQGSEA, per germline. As DNA, the CDR3 is TGCAGCGTTGAAGATATGAGCTCTGAGCAGTACTTC. Its translation is CSVEDMSSEQYF.

The chain carries TRBV7-8 and TRBJ2-5; D call uncertain. The ends were cut back, 2 bases at V and 2 bases at J, with 9 bases in the middle. Per germline, CDR1 SGHVS and CDR2 FQNEAQ. CDR3 length: 14 residues. The CDR3 sequence: CASSLLEGQETQYF. The DNA of the CDR3 is TGTGCCAGCAGCTTATTGGAAGGGCAAGAGACCCAGTACTTC.

The chain is built from TRBV5-1 and TRBJ1-6, with D possibly being TRBD1 (5 bases). Trimming took off 4 bases at V and 0 bases at J, with 11 bases between the two ends. The germline V gene encodes CDR1 SGHRS and CDR2 YFSETQ. This CDR3 spans 16 amino acids. CDR3 residues: CASSQGASSYNSPLHF. The DNA of the CDR3 is TGCGCCAGCAGCCAAGGGGCTAGCTCCTATAATTCACCCCTCCACTTT.

This rearrangement joins TRBV9 to TRBJ1-4; maybe TRBD1 (6 bases). Germline-derived CDR1 and CDR2 are SGDLS and YYNGEE. V dropped 3 bases and J dropped 3 bases, with 12 bases sitting between them. This CDR3 region has 15 residues. As DNA, the CDR3 is TGTGCCAGCAGCGCACAGGGTTCAGCTAATGAAAAACTGTTTTTT. It codes for CASSAQGSANEKLFF.

The chain carries TRBV6-5 and TRBJ1-2; 7 nucleotides line up with TRBD1. The CDR3 contains 15 residues. Germline-derived CDR1 and CDR2 are MNHEY and SVGAGI. V shed 1 base, J shed 4 bases, and the junction held 6 bases outside the gene matches. CDR3 amino acids: CASSYYATGSYGYTF. The CDR3 DNA reads TGTGCCAGCAGTTACTATGCGACAGGGAGCTATGGCTACACCTTC.

This rearrangement joins TRBV15 to TRBJ1-3; no clear D gene. Germline V CDR1 and CDR2: LNHNV, YYDKDF (reference sequence). CDR3 length equals 13 residues. V lost 6 bases, J lost 0 bases, and 6 bases lay in between. CDR3: CATSSGSGNTIYF. The CDR3 DNA reads TGTGCCACCAGTTCCGGCTCTGGAAACACCATATATTTT.

The rearrangement joins TRBV19 to TRBJ1-1; D is unresolved. V was clipped by 2 bases and J by 4 bases, with 8 bases between them. This CDR3 has 13 amino acids. Per the germline V gene, CDR1 is LNHDA and CDR2 is SQIVND (reference sequence). The CDR3 DNA is TGTGCCAGTAGTATAACGGCCTTCACTGAAGCTTTCTTT. As protein: CASSITAFTEAFF.

The V gene is TRBV29-1, the J gene TRBJ2-7, with 14 nucleotides matching TRBD2. With V trimmed by 4 bases and J by 1 base, 3 bases remained unmatched. CDR1 is SQVTM and CDR2 is ANQGSEA in the germline V gene. The CDR3 sequence is 15 residues long. CDR3: CSVVGTSGGSYEQYF. In DNA, the CDR3 is TGCAGCGTTGTGGGGACTAGCGGGGGATCCTACGAGCAGTACTTC.

In this sample, this clone turned up once. This chain joins TRBV27 and TRBJ2-1; 13 nucleotides agree with TRBD2. The V gene's germline CDR1 is MNHEY and CDR2 SMNVEV (reference sequence). With V trimmed by 1 base and J by 10 bases, 4 bases remained unmatched. The CDR3 consists of 15 residues. In DNA form, the CDR3 reads TGTGCCAGCAGTTTATGGCGGACTAGCGGGGGAGAGCAGTTCTTC. This sequence encodes CASSLWRTSGGEQFF.

The chain couples TRBV7-9 to TRBJ1-6, with D possibly matching TRBD1 (6 bases). Germline lookup yields CDR1 SEHNR and CDR2 FQNEAQ (reference sequence). V was shortened by 5 bases and J by 9 bases, with 23 bases between the two germline ends. The CDR3 sequence is 17 residues long. The CDR3 sequence is CASSPGQSFIEGSPLHF. The CDR3 coding sequence is TGTGCCAGCAGCCCCGGACAGTCTTTCATAGAGGGTTCACCCCTCCACTTT.

The V and J genes are TRBV5-1 and TRBJ2-1, with TRBD2 matching over 10 bases. The J segment lost 7 bases and the V segment lost 3 bases, leaving 13 bases of the junction unmatched. The CDR3 is 17 residues long. The germline CDR1 and CDR2 sequences are SGHRS and YFSETQ. The CDR3 here is CASSWGLATGRVNEQFF. The CDR3 DNA follows: TGCGCCAGCAGCTGGGGACTAGCGACAGGGAGGGTAAATGAGCAGTTCTTC.

The J gene is TRBJ2-7, the V gene TRBV5-5, with TRBD1 identical over 7 bases. V lost 4 bases and J lost 3; bases outside the gene matches: 4. The germline V gene encodes CDR1 SGHKS and CDR2 YYEKEE (reference sequence). This CDR3 spans 13 amino acids. The CDR3 region has the DNA TGTGCCAGCAGCCGGGGACAGTACTACGAGCAGTACTTC. Encoded protein: CASSRGQYYEQYF. The whole variable domain, filled in from reference TRBV5-5 and TRBJ2-7, reads DAGVTQSPTHLIKTRGQQVTLRCSPISGHKSVSWYQQVLGQGPQFIFQYYEKEERGRGNFPDRFSARQFPNYSSELNVNALLLGDSALYLCASSRGQYYEQYFGPGTRLTVT.

The chain couples TRBV4-1 to TRBJ2-7; D unresolved. CDR3 length: 14 residues. The germline V gene has CDR1 MGHRA and CDR2 YSYEKL. Trimming stripped 0 bases from V and 6 bases from J, with 12 bases between. The CDR3 sequence is CASSQDVRTVEQYF. CDR3 DNA sequence: TGCGCCAGCAGCCAAGATGTTCGGACCGTCGAGCAGTACTTC.

V and J are TRBV6-6 and TRBJ2-5, with D unresolved. Trimming took off 5 bases at V and 5 bases at J, with 15 bases between the two ends. The CDR3 contains 14 residues. Germline CDR1 MNHNY, CDR2 SVGAGI (reference sequence). CDR3 coding DNA: TGTGCCAGCAGTAGCGATATAGATTGGGAGACCCAGTACTTC. This encodes CASSSDIDWETQYF.

The V call is TRBV2, the J call TRBJ2-7; D is unresolved. Looked up from germline, CDR1 is SNHLY and CDR2 is FYNNEI. The CDR3 has 12 amino acids. Trimming shortened V by 4 bases and J by 9 bases, and 13 bases separated the two germline ends. CDR3 region: CASSGYNQGQYF. CDR3 coding DNA: TGTGCCAGCAGTGGATACAATCAAGGGCAGTACTTC.

J is TRBJ1-1 and V is TRBV6-5; D ambiguous. The germline CDR1 and CDR2 sequences are MNHEY and SVGAGI. Trimming took 0 bases from V and 8 from J, leaving 10 bases between them. This CDR3 contains 13 residues. The CDR3 DNA sequence: TGTGCCAGCAGTTACTCGACCAGCGTCGAAGCTTTCTTT. Its translation: CASSYSTSVEAFF.

The CDR3 DNA reads TGTGCCAGCAGCTTAGTTGGACAGAGCAGCTACGAGCAGTACTTC. Encoded protein: CASSLVGQSSYEQYF. The V call is TRBV11-2, the J call TRBJ2-7, with D tentatively TRBD1 (6 bases). The CDR3 contains 15 residues. V was cut by 1 base and J by 3 bases, with 13 bases left in between. Germline values: CDR1 SGHAT, CDR2 FQNNGV.

The rearrangement joins TRBV25-1 to TRBJ2-1; TRBD2 matches 12 bases. Trimming at V came to 3 bases and at J to 8 bases, leaving 2 bases not matched to a gene. There are 14 residues in the CDR3. Germline loops: CDR1 MGHDK, CDR2 SYGVNS. DNA of the CDR3: TGTGCCAGCAGTGAGCTAGCGGGAGGGTATGAGCAGTTCTTC. Translated, it gives CASSELAGGYEQFF.

This chain connects TRBV7-2 to TRBJ2-1, with D uncertain. Germline CDR1 and CDR2: SGHTA and FQGNSA. The V gene lost 4 bases and the J gene lost 4 bases, with 5 bases spanning the gap. The length of the CDR3 is 12 residues. The CDR3 spells CASSYGYNEQFF. CDR3 nucleotide sequence: TGTGCCAGCAGCTACGGATACAATGAGCAGTTCTTC.

This chain links TRBV7-8 with TRBJ1-5; 7 bases are a match to TRBD1. Germline V lookup: CDR1 SGHVS, CDR2 FQNEAQ. V was clipped by 1 base and J by 4 bases; unmatched bases: 10. The CDR3 totals 17 residues. CDR3 residues: CASSLEGGRVDNQPQHF. CDR3 in DNA: TGTGCCAGCAGCTTAGAAGGGGGCAGGGTGGATAATCAGCCCCAGCATTTT.

This chain uses TRBV5-1 with TRBJ2-7; the D is unclear. This CDR3 contains 13 residues. Germline assignment: CDR1 SGHRS and CDR2 YFSETQ. Trimming pared 3 bases from V and 1 base from J, leaving 8 bases between. The chain's CDR3 is CASSSTLSYEQYF. CDR3 bases: TGCGCCAGCAGCTCCACCCTTTCCTACGAGCAGTACTTC. Together with reference TRBV5-1 and TRBJ2-7, the CDR3 gives the full variable domain: KAGVTQTPRYLIKTRGQQVTLSCSPISGHRSVSWYQQTPGQGLQFLFEYFSETQRNKGNFPGRFSGRQFSNSRSEMNVSTLELGDSALYLCASSSTLSYEQYFGPGTRLTVT.